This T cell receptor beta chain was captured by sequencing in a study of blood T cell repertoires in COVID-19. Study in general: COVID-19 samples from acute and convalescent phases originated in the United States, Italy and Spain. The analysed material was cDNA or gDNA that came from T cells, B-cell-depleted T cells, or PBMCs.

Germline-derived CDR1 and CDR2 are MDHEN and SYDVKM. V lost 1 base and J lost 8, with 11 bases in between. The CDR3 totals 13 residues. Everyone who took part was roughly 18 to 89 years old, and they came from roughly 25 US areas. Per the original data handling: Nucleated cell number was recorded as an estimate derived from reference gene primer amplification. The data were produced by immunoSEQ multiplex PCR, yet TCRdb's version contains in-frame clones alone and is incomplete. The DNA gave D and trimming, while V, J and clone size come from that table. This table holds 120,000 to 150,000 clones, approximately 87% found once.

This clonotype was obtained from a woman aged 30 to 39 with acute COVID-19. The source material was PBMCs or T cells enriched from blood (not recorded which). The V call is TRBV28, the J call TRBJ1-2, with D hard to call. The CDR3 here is CASSLSAAGGYTF. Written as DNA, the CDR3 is TGTGCCAGCAGTTTATCCGCGGCGGGCGGCTACACCTTC.